A selection of T cell receptor beta chains follows, all from one sample in a study of CD8 T cells in ankylosing spondylitis. TCRdb reprocessed the 5' RACE reads with MiXCR, giving one entry per CDR3 protein. The table records about 360,000 distinct CDR3 sequences, 20% to 25% of them present only once. The specimen was blood, either unsorted or a sorted T cell fraction (not recorded which). Receptor source: a male donor with ankylosing spondylitis or in good health (not recorded which). Both conserved end residues are part of each CDR3. Fields, in order: J gene, V gene, D gene, clone size, CDR3 DNA, CDR3 protein. The D gene is left open where the match is weak. Clone size is given for some rows only: seen once, a few or many times, or a class if the clone is expanded.

j_gene: TRBJ2-2; v_gene: TRBV7-8; d_gene: TRBD1; abundance: .; CDR3nt: TGTGCCAGCAGCGATCGACAGGGGGCGTACACCGGGGAGCTGTTTTTT; CDR3aa: CASSDRQGAYTGELFF
j_gene: TRBJ1-1; v_gene: TRBV6-1; d_gene: .; abundance: few; CDR3nt: TGTGCCAGCGGGATAACTGCTACAACGATGAACACTGAAGCTTTCTTT; CDR3aa: CASGITATTMNTEAFF
j_gene: TRBJ2-7; v_gene: TRBV5-1; d_gene: .; abundance: few; CDR3nt: TGCGCCAGCAGCCTCCGAGGACGAGGAGCATACGAGCAGTACTTC; CDR3aa: CASSLRGRGAYEQYF
j_gene: TRBJ1-1; v_gene: TRBV6-1; d_gene: .; abundance: .; CDR3nt: TGTGCCAGCAGTCCCCGTGAAGGGAGTGTTGAAGCTTTCTTT; CDR3aa: CASSPREGSVEAFF
j_gene: TRBJ2-5; v_gene: TRBV12-3/TRBV12-4; d_gene: .; abundance: few; CDR3nt: TGTGCCAGCAGTTTAGGGAGGGCACCGAGGGAGACCCAGTACTTC; CDR3aa: CASSLGRAPRETQYF
j_gene: TRBJ2-1; v_gene: TRBV6-5; d_gene: .; abundance: .; CDR3nt: TGTGCCAGCAGTTCCTCCGGGACAGAGCAGTTCTTC; CDR3aa: CASSSSGTEQFF
j_gene: TRBJ2-3; v_gene: TRBV12-3/TRBV12-4; d_gene: TRBD2; abundance: few; CDR3nt: TGTGCCAGCAGACTAGCGGACACAGATACGCAGTATTTT; CDR3aa: CASRLADTDTQYF
j_gene: TRBJ1-5; v_gene: TRBV6-5; d_gene: TRBD1; abundance: .; CDR3nt: TGTGCCAGCAGTTACCGACAGGGGCAGGAGCCCCAGCATTTT; CDR3aa: CASSYRQGQEPQHF
j_gene: TRBJ2-7; v_gene: TRBV6-1; d_gene: TRBD1; abundance: few; CDR3nt: TGTGCCAGCAGCTGGACGGACAGGTCGGACGAGCAGTACTTC; CDR3aa: CASSWTDRSDEQYF
j_gene: TRBJ2-7; v_gene: TRBV20-1; d_gene: .; abundance: few; CDR3nt: TGCAGTGCTTTAGTGGGGGAGCAGTACTTC; CDR3aa: CSALVGEQYF
j_gene: TRBJ2-3; v_gene: TRBV7-9; d_gene: .; abundance: few; CDR3nt: TGTGCCAGCAGACACTTGACAGATACGCAGTATTTT; CDR3aa: CASRHLTDTQYF
j_gene: TRBJ2-1; v_gene: TRBV5-5; d_gene: .; abundance: .; CDR3nt: TGTGCCAGCAGCTTGGGCTGGGAGAACAATGAGCAGTTCTTC; CDR3aa: CASSLGWENNEQFF
j_gene: TRBJ1-6; v_gene: TRBV2; d_gene: .; abundance: .; CDR3nt: TGTGCCAGCAGGGCCGGGGGGCTCCAGTCACCCCTCCACTTT; CDR3aa: CASRAGGLQSPLHF
j_gene: TRBJ2-7; v_gene: TRBV7-9; d_gene: TRBD1; abundance: .; CDR3nt: TGTGCCAGCAGCTCGACAGGGGTCCGTGACGAGCAGTACTTC; CDR3aa: CASSSTGVRDEQYF
j_gene: TRBJ2-1; v_gene: TRBV2; d_gene: TRBD2; abundance: .; CDR3nt: TGTGCCAGCAGCCGACTAGCGGGGGGGCTCAATGAGCAGTTCTTC; CDR3aa: CASSRLAGGLNEQFF
j_gene: TRBJ2-1; v_gene: TRBV4-1; d_gene: .; abundance: .; CDR3nt: TGCGCCAGCAGCCCTACTAGTTCTGGTGAGCAGTTCTTC; CDR3aa: CASSPTSSGEQFF
j_gene: TRBJ2-1; v_gene: TRBV4-2; d_gene: .; abundance: .; CDR3nt: TGTGCCAGCAGCCAAGTCGCCCTAGAGGGGGGGGGTTACAATGAGCAGTTCTTC; CDR3aa: CASSQVALEGGGYNEQFF
j_gene: TRBJ2-7; v_gene: TRBV7-9; d_gene: .; abundance: .; CDR3nt: TGTGCCAGCACCCCGGCAGGCGAGCAGTACTTC; CDR3aa: CASTPAGEQYF
j_gene: TRBJ1-1; v_gene: TRBV29-1; d_gene: .; abundance: many; CDR3nt: TGCAGCGTTGGGAGTTTCACTGAAGCTTTCTTT; CDR3aa: CSVGSFTEAFF
j_gene: TRBJ2-7; v_gene: TRBV7-2; d_gene: TRBD2; abundance: few; CDR3nt: TGTGCCAGCAGCTTAATACCACTAGCGGGGGGACCCGACTTC; CDR3aa: CASSLIPLAGGPDF
j_gene: TRBJ2-1; v_gene: TRBV7-9; d_gene: TRBD1; abundance: once; CDR3nt: TGTGCCAGCAGTTCCGGCGCCGGGACAGGGGGCAGGAATGAGCAGTTCTTC; CDR3aa: CASSSGAGTGGRNEQFF
j_gene: TRBJ2-3; v_gene: TRBV6-2/TRBV6-3; d_gene: .; abundance: .; CDR3nt: TGTGCCAGCTGCCCAAACCTCCCGACAGGCCCCACAGATACGCAGTATTTT; CDR3aa: CASCPNLPTGPTDTQYF
j_gene: TRBJ2-7; v_gene: TRBV7-9; d_gene: .; abundance: .; CDR3nt: TGTGCCAGCAGCCAACCAGGCTCCTACGAGCAGTACTTC; CDR3aa: CASSQPGSYEQYF
j_gene: TRBJ2-4; v_gene: TRBV5-5; d_gene: .; abundance: .; CDR3nt: TGTGCCAGCAGCTTGCCGGGGTCCCTAGACCTAGCCAAAAACATTCAGTACTTC; CDR3aa: CASSLPGSLDLAKNIQYF
j_gene: TRBJ2-3; v_gene: TRBV5-1; d_gene: .; abundance: .; CDR3nt: TGCGCCAGCAGCTTGATGTCAGATACGCAGTATTTT; CDR3aa: CASSLMSDTQYF
j_gene: TRBJ2-3; v_gene: TRBV29-1; d_gene: TRBD1; abundance: few; CDR3nt: TGCAGCGTTGACCCAGGGGACAGGGGGACAGATACGCAGTATTTT; CDR3aa: CSVDPGDRGTDTQYF
j_gene: TRBJ2-1; v_gene: TRBV4-1; d_gene: TRBD2; abundance: few; CDR3nt: TGCGCCAGTGGACTAGAGGACTACAATGAGCAGTTCTTC; CDR3aa: CASGLEDYNEQFF
j_gene: TRBJ2-7; v_gene: TRBV27; d_gene: .; abundance: few; CDR3nt: TGTGCCAGCAGTTTCGGGCGGCCCTACGAGCAGTACTTC; CDR3aa: CASSFGRPYEQYF
j_gene: TRBJ2-7; v_gene: TRBV12-3/TRBV12-4; d_gene: .; abundance: few; CDR3nt: TGTGCCAGCAGTCACACGAACAGAGGCTACGAGCAGTACTTC; CDR3aa: CASSHTNRGYEQYF
j_gene: TRBJ1-1; v_gene: TRBV12-3/TRBV12-4; d_gene: .; abundance: .; CDR3nt: TGTGCCAGCAGTTTTTGGGGAGAAGCTTTCTTT; CDR3aa: CASSFWGEAFF
j_gene: TRBJ2-1; v_gene: TRBV7-8; d_gene: TRBD2; abundance: .; CDR3nt: TGTGCCAGCAGCTTAATGGCTCTAGCGGGGCTGTACAATGAGCAGTTCTTC; CDR3aa: CASSLMALAGLYNEQFF
j_gene: TRBJ2-5; v_gene: TRBV11-2; d_gene: .; abundance: .; CDR3nt: TGTGCCAGCAGCTTAGAACAGGGTTTTGGAGAGACCCAGTACTTC; CDR3aa: CASSLEQGFGETQYF
j_gene: TRBJ2-1; v_gene: TRBV29-1; d_gene: TRBD1; abundance: few; CDR3nt: TGCAGCGTCATAAGCAGGGGGATCTACAATGAGCAGTTCTTC; CDR3aa: CSVISRGIYNEQFF
j_gene: TRBJ2-1; v_gene: TRBV10-3; d_gene: .; abundance: few; CDR3nt: TGTGCCATCAGTGAGAACATCCAGCCAGGGCCCCGAAGCTCCTACAATGAGCAGTTCTTC; CDR3aa: CAISENIQPGPRSSYNEQFF
j_gene: TRBJ2-5; v_gene: TRBV5-4; d_gene: .; abundance: .; CDR3nt: TGTGCCAGCAGCGCCGGACAGTACCAAGAGACCCAGTACTTC; CDR3aa: CASSAGQYQETQYF
j_gene: TRBJ1-2; v_gene: TRBV10-1; d_gene: .; abundance: .; CDR3nt: TGCGCCAGCAGTGGTCCGGAGGGGACCGGCTACACCTTC; CDR3aa: CASSGPEGTGYTF
j_gene: TRBJ2-3; v_gene: TRBV13; d_gene: .; abundance: many; CDR3nt: TGTGCCAGCAGTATTACCACAGAGCTCACAGATACGCAGTATTTT; CDR3aa: CASSITTELTDTQYF
j_gene: TRBJ1-1; v_gene: TRBV7-8; d_gene: .; abundance: .; CDR3nt: TGTGCCAGCAGCCCAAGGGAGACGGGGAACACTGAAGCTTTCTTT; CDR3aa: CASSPRETGNTEAFF
j_gene: TRBJ2-2; v_gene: TRBV7-9; d_gene: TRBD1; abundance: few; CDR3nt: TGTGCCAGCAGCCCCCGGGACAGGGGGAACACCGGGGAGCTGTTTTTT; CDR3aa: CASSPRDRGNTGELFF
j_gene: TRBJ2-3; v_gene: TRBV7-9; d_gene: TRBD2; abundance: few; CDR3nt: TGTGCCAGCAGCAACGGGCGGGGGGGCACAGATACGCAGTATTTT; CDR3aa: CASSNGRGGTDTQYF
j_gene: TRBJ2-3; v_gene: TRBV10-2; d_gene: TRBD1; abundance: few; CDR3nt: TGCGCCAGTTACCCGGGGACAGGAGGCACAGATACGCAGTATTTT; CDR3aa: CASYPGTGGTDTQYF
j_gene: TRBJ2-5; v_gene: TRBV7-3; d_gene: .; abundance: .; CDR3nt: TGTGCCAGCACTCAGGGGAGTCTGCACCAAGAGACCCAGTACTTC; CDR3aa: CASTQGSLHQETQYF
j_gene: TRBJ2-1; v_gene: TRBV29-1; d_gene: .; abundance: .; CDR3nt: TGCAGCGTTGAAGACCCCCTGGGGGATGAGCAGTTCTTC; CDR3aa: CSVEDPLGDEQFF
j_gene: TRBJ2-7; v_gene: TRBV7-9; d_gene: TRBD1; abundance: .; CDR3nt: TGTGCCAGCAGCTTAGGGGACAGGTTGAAGTACGAGCAGTACTTC; CDR3aa: CASSLGDRLKYEQYF
j_gene: TRBJ1-5; v_gene: TRBV7-8; d_gene: TRBD1; abundance: few; CDR3nt: TGTGCCAGCAGCCCTGGGACAGGGAGTAGTCAGCCCCAGCATTTT; CDR3aa: CASSPGTGSSQPQHF
j_gene: TRBJ1-6; v_gene: TRBV6-1; d_gene: .; abundance: .; CDR3nt: TGTGCCAGCAGTGGGGAGGAGAATTCACCCCTCCACTTT; CDR3aa: CASSGEENSPLHF
j_gene: TRBJ2-2; v_gene: TRBV6-5; d_gene: .; abundance: .; CDR3nt: TGTGCCAGCAGTTACGAGGGGGGCAACACCGGGGAGCTGTTTTTT; CDR3aa: CASSYEGGNTGELFF
j_gene: TRBJ1-4; v_gene: TRBV7-9; d_gene: TRBD1; abundance: .; CDR3nt: TGTGCCAGCAGCCGTGGTGGGACAGGGGACGAAAAACTGTTTTTT; CDR3aa: CASSRGGTGDEKLFF
j_gene: TRBJ2-5; v_gene: TRBV29-1; d_gene: .; abundance: .; CDR3nt: TGCAGCGTTGATCGCGGACAGCAAGAGACCCAGTACTTC; CDR3aa: CSVDRGQQETQYF
j_gene: TRBJ2-3; v_gene: TRBV6-5; d_gene: .; abundance: .; CDR3nt: TGTGCCAGCAGTTACCTGGGGGGCACAGATACGCAGTATTTT; CDR3aa: CASSYLGGTDTQYF
j_gene: TRBJ2-1; v_gene: TRBV3-1; d_gene: .; abundance: .; CDR3nt: TGTGCCAGCAGCCAGGGGTTCCAGACGTTCTTC; CDR3aa: CASSQGFQTFF
j_gene: TRBJ2-3; v_gene: TRBV4-1; d_gene: TRBD1; abundance: .; CDR3nt: TGCGCCAGCAGTCCGGGACAGCCTGGGGCAGATACGCAGTATTTT; CDR3aa: CASSPGQPGADTQYF
j_gene: TRBJ2-1; v_gene: TRBV5-6; d_gene: TRBD2; abundance: .; CDR3nt: TGTGCCAGCAGCTTGGTGGCTAGCGGGGCTCAGGAGCAGTTCTTC; CDR3aa: CASSLVASGAQEQFF
j_gene: TRBJ2-7; v_gene: TRBV18; d_gene: .; abundance: few; CDR3nt: TGTGCCAGCTCACCACCAAATTGGGATTTCTACGAGCAGTACTTC; CDR3aa: CASSPPNWDFYEQYF
j_gene: TRBJ2-1; v_gene: TRBV7-2; d_gene: .; abundance: .; CDR3nt: TGTGCCAGCAGCTCTCGAGGTGGGCTGATGTACAATGAGCAGTTCTTC; CDR3aa: CASSSRGGLMYNEQFF
j_gene: TRBJ2-1; v_gene: TRBV4-1; d_gene: .; abundance: few; CDR3nt: TGCGCCAGCAGCCAACCCCAGGGGAGCTCCTACAATGAGCAGTTCTTC; CDR3aa: CASSQPQGSSYNEQFF